A selection of T cell receptor beta chains follows, all from one sample in a study of shared clonotypes between healthy human individuals. Here immunoSEQ multiplex PCR was the method, and the copy in TCRdb shows in-frame clones only, minus some. The sample consists of 600,000 or so clones, roughly 98% of them appearing once. Sequenced: naive CD8+ T cells sorted from blood. These receptors originate from a young man in good health. CDR3s include the opening cysteine and the closing phenylalanine or tryptophan. Each record gives: CDR3 protein, J gene, V gene, CDR3 length.

CDR3: CASSAYRGAMELFF; J: TRBJ1-4; V: TRBV7-2; length: 14
CDR3: CASRTGYQPQHF; J: TRBJ1-5; V: TRBV27; length: 12
CDR3: CASRHGTVYNEQFF; J: TRBJ2-1; V: TRBV28; length: 14
CDR3: CASSLELTSGYNEQFF; J: TRBJ2-1; V: TRBV5-1; length: 16
CDR3: CAISDNPNTIYF; J: TRBJ1-3; V: TRBV10-3; length: 12
CDR3: CSVAAVGIYDEQFF; J: TRBJ2-1; V: TRBV29-1; length: 14
CDR3: CSGVISGELFF; J: TRBJ2-2; V: TRBV20-1; length: 11
CDR3: CASSSIAGDNEQFF; J: TRBJ2-1; V: TRBV28; length: 14
CDR3: CSVGLNTEAFF; J: TRBJ1-1; V: TRBV29-1; length: 11
CDR3: CASSYGVEGTEAFF; J: TRBJ1-1; V: TRBV5-4; length: 14
CDR3: CASSFKGARETQYF; J: TRBJ2-5; V: TRBV7-9; length: 14
CDR3: CASSQSQRAQETQYF; J: TRBJ2-5; V: TRBV14; length: 15
CDR3: CASSVVGTGGPEAFF; J: TRBJ1-1; V: TRBV9; length: 15
CDR3: CASSLVVDYEQYF; J: TRBJ2-7; V: TRBV5-8; length: 13
CDR3: CASSQENQGATEAFF; J: TRBJ1-1; V: TRBV14; length: 15
CDR3: CASSQDRGTPYEQYF; J: TRBJ2-7; V: TRBV4-3; length: 15
CDR3: CSVEPDAVWTYNEQFF; J: TRBJ2-1; V: TRBV29-1; length: 16
CDR3: CASSRGLDTQYF; J: TRBJ2-3; V: TRBV7-9; length: 12
CDR3: CASSIDWGQSSYGYTF; J: TRBJ1-2; V: TRBV19; length: 16
CDR3: CASSFGSDTQYF; J: TRBJ2-3; V: TRBV27; length: 12
CDR3: CASRGIDGGTQETQYF; J: TRBJ2-5; V: TRBV6-6; length: 16
CDR3: CAWRAEGTYEQYF; J: TRBJ2-7; V: TRBV30; length: 13
CDR3: CASSFTPGQGPYEQYF; J: TRBJ2-7; V: TRBV7-8; length: 16
CDR3: CAWSVWGVDQPQHF; J: TRBJ1-5; V: TRBV30; length: 14
CDR3: CASSYTAGTSYEQYF; J: TRBJ2-7; V: TRBV5-1; length: 15
CDR3: CASSPLGLRIKYNEQFF; J: TRBJ2-1; V: TRBV7-9; length: 17
CDR3: CASSLRHGPTNEKLFF; J: TRBJ1-4; V: TRBV11-2; length: 16
CDR3: CASIPGQGQTQYF; J: TRBJ2-5; V: TRBV2; length: 13
CDR3: CASSGSSGSSRNEQFF; J: TRBJ2-1; V: TRBV2; length: 16
CDR3: CATSRLGGNQPQHF; J: TRBJ1-5; V: TRBV15; length: 14
CDR3: CASSLGEPRQPNYGYTF; J: TRBJ1-2; V: TRBV7-8; length: 17
CDR3: CASSLGQGPLKYF; J: TRBJ2-7; V: TRBV7-6; length: 13
CDR3: CASSQGSQDRVTEAFF; J: TRBJ1-1; V: TRBV4-1; length: 16
CDR3: CASSLRAGSLSGELFF; J: TRBJ2-2; V: TRBV27; length: 16
CDR3: CASSLAGSRDTQYF; J: TRBJ2-3; V: TRBV7-2; length: 14
CDR3: CASSLWSGPGGYTF; J: TRBJ1-2; V: TRBV27; length: 14
CDR3: CASGRLAGSRETQYF; J: TRBJ2-5; V: TRBV2; length: 15
CDR3: CASSLVTANEQFF; J: TRBJ2-1; V: TRBV13; length: 13
CDR3: CASSWVGGALPTSF; J: TRBJ2-4; V: TRBV27; length: 14
CDR3: CASSQDSEMNTEAFF; J: TRBJ1-1; V: TRBV4-3; length: 15
CDR3: CASRFDGSYNEQFF; J: TRBJ2-1; V: TRBV6-5; length: 14
CDR3: CASSWTGRIFSGANVLTF; J: TRBJ2-6; V: TRBV28; length: 18
CDR3: CASSGRQGKGNTEAFF; J: TRBJ1-1; V: TRBV6-1; length: 16
CDR3: CASSYEGGQETQYF; J: TRBJ2-5; V: TRBV6-6; length: 14
CDR3: CSVVAPPLERVSYNEQFF; J: TRBJ2-1; V: TRBV29-1; length: 18
CDR3: CASKAGTSGTDTQYF; J: TRBJ2-3; V: TRBV28; length: 15
CDR3: CASSHRGRADTQYF; J: TRBJ2-3; V: TRBV27; length: 14
CDR3: CASSLWGSGTDTQYF; J: TRBJ2-3; V: TRBV27; length: 15
CDR3: CASSPTIIPEAFF; J: TRBJ1-1; V: TRBV11-2; length: 13
CDR3: CASSTGQGDQPQHF; J: TRBJ1-5; V: TRBV5-1; length: 14
CDR3: CASSEGHGEQFF; J: TRBJ2-1; V: TRBV6-1; length: 12
CDR3: CAWDQMGLEAFF; J: TRBJ1-1; V: TRBV30; length: 12